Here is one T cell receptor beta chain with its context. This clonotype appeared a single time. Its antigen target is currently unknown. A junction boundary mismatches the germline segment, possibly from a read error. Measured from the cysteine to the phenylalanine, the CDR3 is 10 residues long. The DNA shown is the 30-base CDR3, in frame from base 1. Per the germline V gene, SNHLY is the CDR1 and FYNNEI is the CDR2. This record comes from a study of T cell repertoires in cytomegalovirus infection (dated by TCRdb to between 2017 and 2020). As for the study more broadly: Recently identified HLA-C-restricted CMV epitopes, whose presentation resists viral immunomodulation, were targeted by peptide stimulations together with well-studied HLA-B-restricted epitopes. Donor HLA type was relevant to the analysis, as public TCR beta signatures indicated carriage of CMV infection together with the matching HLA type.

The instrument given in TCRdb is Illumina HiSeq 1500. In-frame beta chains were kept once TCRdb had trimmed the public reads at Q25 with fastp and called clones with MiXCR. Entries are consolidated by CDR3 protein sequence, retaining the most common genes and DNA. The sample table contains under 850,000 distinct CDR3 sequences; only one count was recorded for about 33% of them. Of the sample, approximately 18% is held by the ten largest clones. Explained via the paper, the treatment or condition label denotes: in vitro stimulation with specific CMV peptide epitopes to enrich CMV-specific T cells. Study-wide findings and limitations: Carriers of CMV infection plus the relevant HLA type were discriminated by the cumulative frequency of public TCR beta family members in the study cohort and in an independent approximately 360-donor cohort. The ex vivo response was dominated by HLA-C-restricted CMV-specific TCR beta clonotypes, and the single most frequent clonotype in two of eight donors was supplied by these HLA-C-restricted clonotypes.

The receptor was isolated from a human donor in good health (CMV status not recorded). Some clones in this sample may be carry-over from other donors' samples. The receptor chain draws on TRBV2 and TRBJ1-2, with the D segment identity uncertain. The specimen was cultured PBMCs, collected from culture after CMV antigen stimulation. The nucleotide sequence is TGTGCCAGCCGTGATAATGGCTACACCTTC. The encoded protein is CASRDNGYTF.